A selection of T cell receptor beta chains follows, all from one sample in a study of identical twins. TCRdb reprocessed the 5' RACE reads with MiXCR, giving one entry per CDR3 protein. The sample includes some 1,700,000 distinct CDR3 sequences, 32% of them seen just once. Input material: cord blood. These receptor sequences come from a newborn girl in good health. Each CDR3 is given with its conserved first and last residue.

j_call: TRBJ2-3
v_call: TRBV28
cdr3_aa: CASRTSLTDTQYF

j_call: TRBJ2-7
v_call: TRBV2
cdr3_aa: CASSSGSVNSYEQYF

j_call: TRBJ2-7
v_call: TRBV7-6
cdr3_aa: CASSLAMGSYEQYF

j_call: -
v_call: TRBV4-1
cdr3_aa: CASSQGDRVYNEQYF

j_call: -
v_call: TRBV4-1
cdr3_aa: CASSQAITETQYF

j_call: TRBJ1-5
v_call: TRBV12-3/TRBV12-4
cdr3_aa: CASSPLMGSNQPQHF

j_call: TRBJ2-3
v_call: TRBV20-1
cdr3_aa: CSARRSAGGTDTQYF

j_call: TRBJ2-3
v_call: TRBV5-1
cdr3_aa: CASSLEAGRATDTQYF

j_call: TRBJ2-5
v_call: TRBV20-1
cdr3_aa: CSAKFPSQETQYF

j_call: TRBJ2-5
v_call: TRBV7-8
cdr3_aa: CASSFYTRGSGETQYF

j_call: TRBJ1-4
v_call: TRBV20-1
cdr3_aa: CSATGNEKLFF

j_call: TRBJ2-3
v_call: TRBV5-1
cdr3_aa: CASSLSTSGGPSTDTQYF

j_call: TRBJ1-2
v_call: TRBV5-4
cdr3_aa: CASSLAPDRDPNYGYTF

j_call: TRBJ2-5
v_call: TRBV7-9
cdr3_aa: CATVRRTKETQYF

j_call: TRBJ2-7
v_call: TRBV5-8
cdr3_aa: CASSLVRKGMFYEQYF

j_call: -
v_call: TRBV27
cdr3_aa: CASSLMYASEQYF

j_call: TRBJ2-5
v_call: TRBV20-1
cdr3_aa: CSARGPHRETQYF

j_call: -
v_call: TRBV20-1
cdr3_aa: CSVYQRGGRRQETQYF

j_call: TRBJ2-1
v_call: TRBV5-1
cdr3_aa: CASSFLTSGEDYNEQFF

j_call: TRBJ2-1
v_call: TRBV7-9
cdr3_aa: CASSLAETYNEQFF

j_call: TRBJ2-1
v_call: TRBV27
cdr3_aa: CASSSGGIAGVYNEQFF

j_call: TRBJ2-2
v_call: TRBV6-6
cdr3_aa: CASNLRAGGELFF

j_call: TRBJ2-1
v_call: TRBV11-2
cdr3_aa: CASESIGRTSGRADGEQFF

j_call: TRBJ2-2
v_call: TRBV7-2
cdr3_aa: CASKRGLQAGTGELFF

j_call: TRBJ2-4
v_call: TRBV5-1
cdr3_aa: CASSLTGTSRILAKNIQYF

j_call: TRBJ1-6
v_call: TRBV2
cdr3_aa: CASSGGVSYNSPLHF

j_call: TRBJ2-7
v_call: TRBV2
cdr3_aa: CASSSGGLAFFYEQYF

j_call: TRBJ2-3
v_call: TRBV24-1
cdr3_aa: CATSDLRREGTDTQYF

j_call: TRBJ2-7
v_call: TRBV20-1
cdr3_aa: CSAVTGGRYEQYF

j_call: TRBJ1-1
v_call: TRBV5-1
cdr3_aa: CASSLAAGSEAFF

j_call: TRBJ2-3
v_call: TRBV20-1
cdr3_aa: CSARDPSGLATDTQYF

j_call: TRBJ2-7
v_call: TRBV15
cdr3_aa: CATSRGIWSDRERYNEQYF

j_call: TRBJ2-7
v_call: TRBV20-1
cdr3_aa: CSARDWTGTYEQYF

j_call: TRBJ1-1
v_call: TRBV15
cdr3_aa: CATSRGYDTEAFF

j_call: TRBJ2-1
v_call: TRBV24-1
cdr3_aa: CATSPDRDRDNEQFF

j_call: TRBJ2-1
v_call: TRBV12-3/TRBV12-4
cdr3_aa: CASSNKRGGHNEQFF

j_call: TRBJ2-1
v_call: TRBV6-1
cdr3_aa: CARTLGGCALAGKNEQFF

j_call: TRBJ1-5
v_call: TRBV6-1
cdr3_aa: CAGRTGSGNQPQHF

j_call: TRBJ1-2
v_call: TRBV7-2
cdr3_aa: CASSPGSGLLNYGYTF

j_call: TRBJ2-5
v_call: TRBV28
cdr3_aa: CASSSTSPGETQYF

j_call: TRBJ2-7
v_call: TRBV21-1
cdr3_aa: CASGHTGDGYF

j_call: TRBJ2-5
v_call: TRBV27
cdr3_aa: CASSFGRAEQYF

j_call: TRBJ2-7
v_call: TRBV6-2/TRBV6-3
cdr3_aa: CASNPGSGPYEQYF

j_call: TRBJ2-5
v_call: TRBV29-1
cdr3_aa: CSVAAAGAQYF

j_call: TRBJ1-2
v_call: TRBV20-1
cdr3_aa: CSARGQGTTDYGYTF

j_call: TRBJ2-2
v_call: TRBV27
cdr3_aa: CASSLEGFANTGELFF

j_call: TRBJ2-7
v_call: TRBV30
cdr3_aa: CAWSGQYEQYF

j_call: TRBJ1-6
v_call: TRBV20-1
cdr3_aa: CSADGTAFGGNSPLHF

j_call: TRBJ2-1
v_call: TRBV10-3
cdr3_aa: CAITRDSYNEQFF

j_call: TRBJ2-1
v_call: TRBV28
cdr3_aa: CASSLSYGYNEQFF

j_call: TRBJ2-3
v_call: TRBV5-1
cdr3_aa: CASSSDGYTQYF

j_call: TRBJ2-3
v_call: TRBV6-2/TRBV6-3
cdr3_aa: CASLPHLGDTQYF

j_call: TRBJ2-2
v_call: TRBV5-1
cdr3_aa: CASSFQGTLNTGELFF

j_call: TRBJ2-7
v_call: TRBV7-2
cdr3_aa: CASSRTGSFYEQYF

j_call: TRBJ2-7
v_call: TRBV21-1
cdr3_aa: CASSKVGVTLYEQYF

j_call: TRBJ2-5
v_call: TRBV24-1
cdr3_aa: CATKAGAQETQYF

j_call: -
v_call: TRBV20-1
cdr3_aa: CSASPEPYEQYF

j_call: TRBJ2-3
v_call: TRBV29-1
cdr3_aa: CSVEAPSVTQYF

j_call: TRBJ1-2
v_call: TRBV27
cdr3_aa: CASSHTTGGGYTF